This record covers a single TCR beta chain. Antigen specificity is unknown. Second-dose schedules of about 4 or about 12 weeks were combined. The data derive from a study of T cell responses to AZD1222 COVID-19 vaccine. Study-level points and caveats: Only a handful of people who got AZD1222 tested seropositive at baseline.

CDR3 length equals 12 residues. V was clipped by 6 bases and J by 6 bases, with 11 bases between them. Germline CDR1 and CDR2: MDHEN and SYDVKM. Only in-frame clones appear in the TCRdb table, and some are missing; sequencing was by immunoSEQ multiplex PCR. In the table there are 150,000 to 200,000 clones, roughly 94% of which are singletons. The TCR comes from an adult who received the AZD1222 COVID-19 vaccine. The specimen was peripheral blood, collected 28 days after the second AZD1222 dose. The rearrangement links TRBV28 to TRBJ1-2; tentative D call: TRBD1 (5 bases). CDR3 sequence: CASSGTFDGYTF. CDR3 sequence (DNA): TGTGCCAGCAGCGGGACTTTCGATGGCTACACCTTC.